This is a list of T cell receptor beta chains from one sample in a study of blood T cell repertoires in COVID-19. Profiled with immunoSEQ multiplex PCR; TCRdb holds only in-frame clones, not every one. The sample holds about 120,000 clones, around 82% seen once. The sequencing input was peripheral blood. The receptors stem from a man under 40 with COVID-19, enrolled during active disease. The CDR3 runs from the conserved cysteine through the conserved F or W. The D gene is left open where the match is weak. Only some rows state a clone size, as once, few, many or a class for expanded clones.

TRBJ1-4,NA,TRBV2,NA,TGTGCCAGCAGTGAAAGGGGGTCGGATGAAAAACTGTTTTTT,CASSERGSDEKLFF
TRBJ1-5,TRBD1,TRBV7-8,NA,TGTGCCAGCAGCTTGGACAGGTCCCCAACTTACAATCAGCCCCAGCATTTT,CASSLDRSPTYNQPQHF
TRBJ2-5,TRBD1,TRBV9,NA,TGTGCCAGCAGCGCGACCGTGACAGGGTGGCAAGAGACCCAGTACTTC,CASSATVTGWQETQYF
TRBJ1-2,NA,TRBV18,NA,TGTGCCAGCTCACCAGACTTAGGCGCTAGCTATGGCTACACCTTC,CASSPDLGASYGYTF
TRBJ2-1,TRBD2,TRBV29-1,NA,TGCAGCTCGGACGGGGGGGCGGCCTACAATGAGCAGTTCTTC,CSSDGGAAYNEQFF
TRBJ1-3,TRBD1,TRBV25-1,few,TGTGCCAGCAGTGACCGGGACAGGGTCGGAAACACCATATATTTT,CASSDRDRVGNTIYF
TRBJ2-1,TRBD2,TRBV7-2,NA,TGTGCCAGCAGCCCTCGCGGGAGCTGGGGCAATGAGCAGTTCTTC,CASSPRGSWGNEQFF
TRBJ1-3,NA,TRBV3-1/TRBV3-2,NA,TGTGCCAGCAGCCAAGAAAAAAAGAACTGGGGAAACACCATATATTTT,CASSQEKKNWGNTIYF
TRBJ2-7,TRBD2,TRBV6-5,NA,TGTGCCAGCAGTTACTCGGGCGGGGGGGGCGAGCAGTACTTC,CASSYSGGGGEQYF
TRBJ2-2,NA,TRBV6-5,few,TGTGCCAGCAGTTACTCCCGGGGTTGGAACACCGGGGAGCTGTTTTTT,CASSYSRGWNTGELFF
TRBJ2-3,TRBD1,TRBV11-2,NA,TGTGCCAGCAGCTTAGCCGGGACAGGGGAGAACACAGATACGCAGTATTTT,CASSLAGTGENTDTQYF
TRBJ2-3,TRBD1,TRBV19,NA,TGTGCCAGTAGCTCCGGGACAGGGGTGGCAGATACGCAGTATTTT,CASSSGTGVADTQYF
TRBJ1-6,NA,TRBV9,few,TGTGCCAGCAGCGCTGACAGCTATAGCTCCTATAATTCACCCCTCCACTTT,CASSADSYSSYNSPLHF
TRBJ1-1,NA,TRBV7-2,NA,TGTGCCAGCAGCCAGCAGGGTGGCATCGGTGAAGCTTTCTTT,CASSQQGGIGEAFF
TRBJ2-3,NA,TRBV13,NA,TGTGCCAGCAGCCCCCGTTCGGGAGTCACAGATACGCAGTATTTT,CASSPRSGVTDTQYF
TRBJ1-2,TRBD1,TRBV6-5,NA,TGTGCCAGCAGTCGAGGACAGGCAGACTATGGCTACACCTTC,CASSRGQADYGYTF
TRBJ2-7,NA,TRBV4-3,few,TGCGCCAGCAGCCAAGCGCTCTCCGGCGAGCAGTACTTC,CASSQALSGEQYF
TRBJ2-7,TRBD1,TRBV9,NA,TGTGCCAGCAGCGTGGGACAGGGTCCCTCCTACGAGCAGTACTTC,CASSVGQGPSYEQYF
TRBJ1-1,TRBD1,TRBV19,NA,TGTGCCAGTAGTAAGGGGGCGGTTACTGAAGCTTTCTTT,CASSKGAVTEAFF
TRBJ2-7,NA,TRBV27,NA,TGTGCCAGCAGTTTCCGGGAAGGTTCCTACGAGCAGTACTTC,CASSFREGSYEQYF
TRBJ2-7,TRBD2,TRBV5-1,once,TGCGCCAGCAGCCTTCGGACTAGCTACTACGAGCAGTACTTC,CASSLRTSYYEQYF
TRBJ1-5,TRBD1,TRBV28,NA,TGTGCCAGCAGTGCTACAGGGGGCCTTCAGCCCCAGCATTTT,CASSATGGLQPQHF
TRBJ1-1,NA,TRBV6-9,NA,TGTGCCAGCAGTTATAACCCCCAAACAGGTACGATGAACACTGAAGCTTTCTTT,CASSYNPQTGTMNTEAFF
TRBJ1-6,NA,TRBV3-1/TRBV3-2,NA,TGTGCCAGCAGCCAAGACCCGCCCGGCCGCGGTCTTGACCCCCTCCACTTT,CASSQDPPGRGLDPLHF
TRBJ1-2,NA,TRBV7-9,few,TGTGCCAGCAGCTTAGATGGGGGGGCGATCTCTGGCTACACCTTC,CASSLDGGAISGYTF
TRBJ2-2,NA,TRBV10-2,many,TGCGCCAGCACCCAGGCAAGAGCTACCGGGGAGCTGTTTTTT,CASTQARATGELFF
TRBJ2-2,NA,TRBV7-3,NA,TGTGCCAGCAGCCCAGGACTGAACACCGGGGAGCTGTTTTTT,CASSPGLNTGELFF
TRBJ1-2,NA,TRBV13,few,TGTGCCAGCAGCTTAGTACGGTCGTCCGAAGTCACCTTC,CASSLVRSSEVTF